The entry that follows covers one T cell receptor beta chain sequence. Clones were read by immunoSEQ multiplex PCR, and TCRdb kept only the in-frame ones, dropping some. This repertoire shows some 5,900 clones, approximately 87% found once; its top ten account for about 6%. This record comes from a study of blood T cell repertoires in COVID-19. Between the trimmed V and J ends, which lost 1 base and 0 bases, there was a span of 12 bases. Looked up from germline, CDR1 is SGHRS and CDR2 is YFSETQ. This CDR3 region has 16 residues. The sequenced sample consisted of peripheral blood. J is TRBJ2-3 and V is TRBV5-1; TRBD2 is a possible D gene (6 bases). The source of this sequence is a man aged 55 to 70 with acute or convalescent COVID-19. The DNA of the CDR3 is TGCGCCAGCAGCTTGCGCGGCGGGGCGAGCACAGATACGCAGTATTTT. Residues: CASSLRGGASTDTQYF.